This T cell receptor (beta chain) was observed in a study of cytomegalovirus exposure and HLA in healthy donors. The CDR3 length is 15 residues. CDR1 and CDR2 (germline): SGHRS, YFSETQ. V was pared by 0 bases and J by 4 bases, with 3 bases of the junction left unmatched. Libraries were prepared by immunoSEQ multiplex PCR; TCRdb keeps only in-frame clonotypes and omits some of them. The sample consists of 200,000 to 250,000 clones, over 75% of them appearing once. Among the 120 or so subjects of the validation cohort, separate from the approximately 700-subject first cohort, were the donors. Sequencing was performed on PBMCs. The TCR comes from a woman aged 18 to 35 in good health and CMV-seropositive. This rearrangement joins TRBV5-1 to TRBJ1-1, with 10 nucleotides matching TRBD1. The DNA for the CDR3 is TGCGCCAGCAGCTTGGGGGACAGGGGAGGCACTGAAGCTTTCTTT. Translating it yields CASSLGDRGGTEAFF.